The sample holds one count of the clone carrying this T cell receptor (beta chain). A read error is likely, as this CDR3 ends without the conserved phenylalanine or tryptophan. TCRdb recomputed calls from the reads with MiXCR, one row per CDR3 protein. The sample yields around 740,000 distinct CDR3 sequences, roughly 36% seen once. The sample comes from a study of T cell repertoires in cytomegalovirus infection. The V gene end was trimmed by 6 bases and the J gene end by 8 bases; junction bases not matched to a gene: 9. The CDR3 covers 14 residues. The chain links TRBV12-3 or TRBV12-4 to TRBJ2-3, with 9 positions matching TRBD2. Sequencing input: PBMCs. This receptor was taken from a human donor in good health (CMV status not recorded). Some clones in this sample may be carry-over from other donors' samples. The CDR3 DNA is TGTGCCAGCAGCCAGACTAGCGGATGGGGTACGCAGTATTTG. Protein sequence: CASSQTSGWGTQYL.